The rows below give T cell receptor beta chains drawn from one sample of a study of human T cells and chemical hapten exposure. TCRdb redid the calling of the RACE reads with MiXCR, one entry per CDR3 protein. The table has around 380,000 distinct CDR3 sequences, around 5.5% seen once; the top ten hold around 8%. Source: whole blood, taken in connection with sensitization to the hapten diphenylcyclopropenone (DPC). The receptors were gathered from a woman aged 18-29 years with alopecia areata. Some clones in this sample may be carry-over from other donors' samples. Both conserved end residues are part of each CDR3. The order of the fields is CDR3 protein, CDR3 DNA, clone size, CDR3 length, D gene, J gene, V gene. A D gene is named only where the DNA matches it firmly. The size entry is marked missing in some rows and otherwise reads once, few, many or a size class.

CDR3 protein: CASGLVLGVRGGENEQFF
CDR3 DNA: TGTGCTAGTGGTTTGGTACTTGGTGTTCGGGGAGGAGAGAATGAGCAGTTCTTC
clone size: few
CDR3 length: 18
D gene: NA
J gene: TRBJ2-1
V gene: TRBV12-5

CDR3 protein: CASSPPPSKARRRDSKNIQYF
CDR3 DNA: TGTGCCAGCAGTCCCCCCCCAAGCAAAGCTCGTCGGCGGGACAGCAAAAACATTCAGTACTTC
clone size: many
CDR3 length: 21
D gene: NA
J gene: TRBJ2-4
V gene: TRBV6-1

CDR3 protein: CAISVGRNTIYF
CDR3 DNA: TGTGCCATCAGTGTGGGAAGAAACACCATATATTTT
clone size: many
CDR3 length: 12
D gene: NA
J gene: TRBJ1-3
V gene: TRBV10-3

CDR3 protein: CASSRGTGSTYEQYF
CDR3 DNA: TGTGCCAGCAGCCGAGGGACAGGGAGTACCTACGAGCAGTACTTC
clone size: many
CDR3 length: 15
D gene: TRBD1
J gene: TRBJ2-7
V gene: TRBV7-9

CDR3 protein: CSVVGLAGRSYEQYF
CDR3 DNA: TGCAGCGTGGTGGGACTAGCGGGGCGATCCTACGAGCAGTACTTC
clone size: NA
CDR3 length: 15
D gene: TRBD2
J gene: TRBJ2-7
V gene: TRBV29-1

CDR3 protein: CSVEDPLGQAGETQYF
CDR3 DNA: TGCAGCGTTGAAGATCCCTTGGGACAGGCTGGGGAGACCCAGTACTTC
clone size: NA
CDR3 length: 16
D gene: TRBD1
J gene: TRBJ2-5
V gene: TRBV29-1

CDR3 protein: CASSLTGRSGELFF
CDR3 DNA: TGTGCCAGCAGTTTAACAGGGAGATCCGGGGAGCTGTTTTTT
clone size: many
CDR3 length: 14
D gene: NA
J gene: TRBJ2-2
V gene: TRBV27

CDR3 protein: CASSFIGVGQPQHF
CDR3 DNA: TGTGCCAGCAGTTTTATCGGGGTGGGGCAGCCCCAGCATTTT
clone size: NA
CDR3 length: 14
D gene: NA
J gene: TRBJ1-5
V gene: TRBV12-3/TRBV12-4

CDR3 protein: CASSFGDRNYGYTF
CDR3 DNA: TGTGCCAGCAGTTTTGGTGACAGAAACTATGGCTACACCTTC
clone size: many
CDR3 length: 14
D gene: NA
J gene: TRBJ1-2
V gene: TRBV27

CDR3 protein: CSARLGQSGPLHF
CDR3 DNA: TGCAGTGCTAGACTAGGACAGAGCGGACCCCTCCACTTT
clone size: many
CDR3 length: 13
D gene: NA
J gene: TRBJ1-6
V gene: TRBV20-1

CDR3 protein: CASSVSGGLGNEQFF
CDR3 DNA: TGTGCCAGCAGCGTAAGCGGGGGGCTGGGCAATGAGCAGTTCTTC
clone size: many
CDR3 length: 15
D gene: TRBD2
J gene: TRBJ2-1
V gene: TRBV9

CDR3 protein: CASRTDRVNNEQFF
CDR3 DNA: TGTGCCAGCAGGACGGACAGGGTTAACAATGAGCAGTTCTTC
clone size: many
CDR3 length: 14
D gene: TRBD1
J gene: TRBJ2-1
V gene: TRBV7-8

CDR3 protein: CASSPARTYEQYF
CDR3 DNA: TGTGCCAGCAGTCCCGCGCGCACTTACGAGCAGTACTTC
clone size: NA
CDR3 length: 13
D gene: NA
J gene: TRBJ2-7
V gene: TRBV27

CDR3 protein: CASSLAVSGANVLTF
CDR3 DNA: TGCGCCAGCAGCTTGGCCGTCTCTGGGGCCAACGTCCTGACTTTC
clone size: many
CDR3 length: 15
D gene: NA
J gene: TRBJ2-6
V gene: TRBV5-1

CDR3 protein: CASSYTSEQFF
CDR3 DNA: TGTGCCAGCAGTTATACCAGTGAGCAGTTCTTC
clone size: many
CDR3 length: 11
D gene: NA
J gene: TRBJ2-1
V gene: TRBV6-2/TRBV6-3

CDR3 protein: CAISATSESPYEQYF
CDR3 DNA: TGTGCCATCAGTGCAACTAGCGAGTCTCCCTACGAGCAGTACTTC
clone size: many
CDR3 length: 15
D gene: TRBD2
J gene: TRBJ2-7
V gene: TRBV10-3